This T cell receptor beta chain is drawn from a study of a mutant IDH1 vaccine in newly diagnosed glioma. For the study at large: With temozolomide cycles, or 4-6 weeks after radiotherapy alone, vaccination was started. Among treated patients, about 62% were male and around 40% female, and mean age was around 40 years. Broader study findings: Approximately 95% of patients showed vaccine-induced immune responses across multiple MHC alleles.

This clone has a handful of counts. Its antigen is still unknown. Some clones are missing from TCRdb's copy, which holds only in-frame ones; the method was immunoSEQ multiplex PCR. The sample yields about 86,000 clones, roughly 85% seen once. Trimming took off 2 bases at V and 3 bases at J, with 10 bases between the two ends. Germline CDR1 is GTSNPN and CDR2 is SVGIG (reference sequence). The CDR3 sequence is 13 residues long. The sample's time point: week 23, last vaccination. Vaccination comprised doses that each held 300 ug of mutant IDH1 20-mer peptide, plus topical imiquimod. The receptor was isolated from a man under 40 with glioma. Some clones in this sample may be carry-over from other donors' samples. The sample in question was PBMCs, obtained from a glioma patient whose treatment included an IDH1 peptide vaccine. The chain employs TRBV30 and TRBJ1-1; D ambiguous. DNA for the CDR3: TGTGCCTGGAGTCCGACAAGAGACACTGAAGCTTTCTTT. Its translation: CAWSPTRDTEAFF.